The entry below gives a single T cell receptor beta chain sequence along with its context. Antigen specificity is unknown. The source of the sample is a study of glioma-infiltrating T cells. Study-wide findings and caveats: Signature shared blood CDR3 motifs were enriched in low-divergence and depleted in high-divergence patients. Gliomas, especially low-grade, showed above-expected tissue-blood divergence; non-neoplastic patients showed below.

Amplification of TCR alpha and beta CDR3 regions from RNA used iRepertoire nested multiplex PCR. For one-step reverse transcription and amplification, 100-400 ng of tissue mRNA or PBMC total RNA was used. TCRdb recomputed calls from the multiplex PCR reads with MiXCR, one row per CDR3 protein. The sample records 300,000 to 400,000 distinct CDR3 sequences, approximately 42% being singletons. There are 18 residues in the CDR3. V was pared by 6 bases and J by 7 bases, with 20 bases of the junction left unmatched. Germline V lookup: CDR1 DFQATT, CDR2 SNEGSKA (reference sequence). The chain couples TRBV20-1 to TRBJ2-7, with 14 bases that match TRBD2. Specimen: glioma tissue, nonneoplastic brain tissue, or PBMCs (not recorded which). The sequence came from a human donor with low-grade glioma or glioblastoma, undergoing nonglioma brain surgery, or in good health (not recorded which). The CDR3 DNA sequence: TGCAGTGCACCTACCGGGACTAGCGGGAGACCGGGGTTGGGTGAGCAGTACTTC. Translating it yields CSAPTGTSGRPGLGEQYF.